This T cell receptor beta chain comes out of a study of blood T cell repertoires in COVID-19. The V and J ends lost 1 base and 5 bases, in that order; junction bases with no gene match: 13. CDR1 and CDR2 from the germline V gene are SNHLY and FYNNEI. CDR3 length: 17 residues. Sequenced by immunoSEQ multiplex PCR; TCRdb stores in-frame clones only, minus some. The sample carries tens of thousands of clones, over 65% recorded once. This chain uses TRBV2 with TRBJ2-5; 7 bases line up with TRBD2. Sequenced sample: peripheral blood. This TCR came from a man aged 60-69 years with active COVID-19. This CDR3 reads CASSEVVAGPPGETQYF. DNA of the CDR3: TGTGCCAGCAGTGAAGTGGTAGCGGGCCCCCCTGGGGAGACCCAGTACTTC.